These T cell receptor beta chains were read from a single sample in a study of blood T cell repertoires in COVID-19. Assay: immunoSEQ multiplex PCR; the TCRdb copy retains only in-frame clones and omits some. The sample includes around 14,000 clones, 90% of them seen just once. Sequenced input: peripheral blood. The receptors originated from a human donor in a cohort sampled during active COVID-19. Each CDR3 is given with its conserved first and last residue. Fields, in order: J gene, clone size, V gene, D gene, CDR3 DNA, CDR3 protein. A D gene is named only where the DNA matches it firmly. Clone size is stated in some rows and not others, as once, few, many or a class when expanded.

J: TRBJ2-7; size: NA; V: TRBV11-1; D: TRBD2; DNA: TGTGCCAGCAGCAGACTAGCGGGGGAATACTACGAGCAGTACTTC; CDR3: CASSRLAGEYYEQYF
J: TRBJ2-1; size: NA; V: TRBV19; D: TRBD2; DNA: TGTGCCAGTAGTATTAAGCGGGAGGCGTCCAATGACAAGGTCAATGAGCAGTTCTTC; CDR3: CASSIKREASNDKVNEQFF
J: TRBJ2-3; size: NA; V: TRBV6-2/TRBV6-3; D: NA; DNA: TGTGCCAGCAGTTCCTCTCCGGGACTTCGGACAGATACGCAGTATTTT; CDR3: CASSSSPGLRTDTQYF
J: TRBJ1-2; size: once; V: TRBV5-6; D: TRBD1; DNA: TGTGCCAGCAGCCCTGGGACAGGGGCCTATGGCTACACCTTC; CDR3: CASSPGTGAYGYTF
J: TRBJ2-4; size: NA; V: TRBV5-1; D: NA; DNA: TGCGCCAGCAGCTTGGTAACAGGGTTAGCCAAAAACATTCAGTACTTC; CDR3: CASSLVTGLAKNIQYF
J: TRBJ1-6; size: NA; V: TRBV5-1; D: TRBD1; DNA: TGCGCCAGCAGCTTGGAGGGGCCAGGGGGGTACTCACCCCTCCACTTT; CDR3: CASSLEGPGGYSPLHF
J: TRBJ2-1; size: NA; V: TRBV10-3; D: TRBD1; DNA: TGTGCCATCAGTGAGTCGCTGGGACAGGGGCGCTACAATGAGCAGTTCTTC; CDR3: CAISESLGQGRYNEQFF
J: TRBJ1-2; size: NA; V: TRBV6-5; D: TRBD1; DNA: TGTGCCAGCAGAGGACAGGGAGGTGGCTACACCTTC; CDR3: CASRGQGGGYTF
J: TRBJ2-2; size: NA; V: TRBV5-1; D: TRBD2; DNA: TGCGCCAGCAGCTTATTTGAACTAGCGGGGGGAATCGGGGAGCTGTTTTTT; CDR3: CASSLFELAGGIGELFF
J: TRBJ1-5; size: NA; V: TRBV19; D: NA; DNA: TGTGCCAGTAGTATATCCAGGGAGGGTCAGCCCCAGCATTTT; CDR3: CASSISREGQPQHF
J: TRBJ2-1; size: NA; V: TRBV28; D: TRBD2; DNA: TGTGCCAGCAGCCTCCTAGCGGGGGGCAACAATGAGCAGTTCTTC; CDR3: CASSLLAGGNNEQFF